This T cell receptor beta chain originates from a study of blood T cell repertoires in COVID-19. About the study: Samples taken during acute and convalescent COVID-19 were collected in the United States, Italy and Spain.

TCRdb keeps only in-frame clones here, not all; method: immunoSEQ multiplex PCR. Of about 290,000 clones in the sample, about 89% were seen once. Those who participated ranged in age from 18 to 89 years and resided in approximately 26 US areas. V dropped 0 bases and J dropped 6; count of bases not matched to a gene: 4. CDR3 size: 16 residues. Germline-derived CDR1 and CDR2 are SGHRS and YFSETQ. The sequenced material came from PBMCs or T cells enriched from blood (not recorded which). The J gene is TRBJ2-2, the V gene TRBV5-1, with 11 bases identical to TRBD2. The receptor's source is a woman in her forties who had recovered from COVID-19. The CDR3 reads CASSLVLAGGSGELFF. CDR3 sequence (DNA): TGCGCCAGCAGCTTGGTTCTAGCGGGAGGATCCGGGGAGCTGTTTTTT. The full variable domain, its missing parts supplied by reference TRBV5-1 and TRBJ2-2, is KAGVTQTPRYLIKTRGQQVTLSCSPISGHRSVSWYQQTPGQGLQFLFEYFSETQRNKGNFPGRFSGRQFSNSRSEMNVSTLELGDSALYLCASSLVLAGGSGELFFGEGSRLTVL.